These T cell receptor beta chains were read from a single sample in a study of cytomegalovirus exposure and HLA in healthy donors. Assay: immunoSEQ multiplex PCR; the TCRdb copy retains only in-frame clones and omits some. The table shows 95,000 to 130,000 clones, with roughly 79% occurring only once. Sequencing was done on a sample of PBMCs. The receptors originated from a young woman in good health and CMV-seronegative. Both conserved end residues are trimmed from each CDR3.

j_call cdr3_length v_call cdr3_aa
TRBJ1-1 12 TRBV6-6 ASSLRKTDTEAF
TRBJ1-1 12 TRBV4-1 ASSQPGVNTEAF
TRBJ2-1 14 TRBV4-1 ASSHPGTAEYNEQF
TRBJ2-1 11 TRBV29-1 SVATGKDNEQF
TRBJ2-2 11 TRBV30 AWSSKSTGELF
TRBJ1-3 13 TRBV2 ASSEAPGSGNTIY
TRBJ2-7 10 TRBV18 ASSPTLGEQY
TRBJ2-5 14 TRBV5-4 ASSRRTSGGGETQY
TRBJ2-3 13 TRBV5-1 ASREELLEGDTQY
TRBJ2-2 12 TRBV6-1 ASSRTANTGELF
TRBJ1-2 12 TRBV14 ASSHLQGALGYT
TRBJ2-5 12 TRBV27 ASSSDRGRETQY